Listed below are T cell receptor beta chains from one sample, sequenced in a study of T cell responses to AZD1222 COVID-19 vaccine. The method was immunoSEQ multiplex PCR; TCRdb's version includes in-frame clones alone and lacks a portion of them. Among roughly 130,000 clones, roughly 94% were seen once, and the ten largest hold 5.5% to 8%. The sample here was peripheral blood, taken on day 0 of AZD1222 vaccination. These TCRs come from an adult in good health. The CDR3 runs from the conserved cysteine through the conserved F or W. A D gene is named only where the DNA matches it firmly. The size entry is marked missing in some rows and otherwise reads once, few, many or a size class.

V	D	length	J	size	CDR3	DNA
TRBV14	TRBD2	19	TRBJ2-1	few	CASSQAGGLGGRAYNEQFF	TGTGCCAGCAGCCAAGCGGGGGGACTTGGCGGGAGGGCTTACAATGAGCAGTTCTTC
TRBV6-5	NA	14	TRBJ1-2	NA	CASSYSGHSYGYTF	TGTGCCAGCAGTTACTCGGGGCACAGTTATGGCTACACCTTC
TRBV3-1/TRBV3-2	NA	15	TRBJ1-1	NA	CASSQLLNLNTEAFF	TGTGCCAGCAGCCAACTCTTGAACCTGAACACTGAAGCTTTCTTT
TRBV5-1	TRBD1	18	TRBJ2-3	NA	CALRRFPQGAGNTDTQYF	TGCGCCCTCAGAAGGTTCCCGCAGGGGGCAGGGAACACAGATACGCAGTATTTT
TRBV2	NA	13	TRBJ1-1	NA	CASKEGVNTEAFF	TGTGCCAGCAAAGAGGGCGTGAACACTGAAGCTTTCTTT
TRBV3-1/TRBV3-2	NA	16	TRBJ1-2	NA	CASSQDLGDTYYGYTF	TGTGCCAGCAGCCAAGATTTGGGGGACACCTACTATGGCTACACCTTC
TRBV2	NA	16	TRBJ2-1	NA	CASKYRPLSSYNEQFF	TGTGCCAGCAAGTATAGGCCCTTGAGCTCCTACAATGAGCAGTTCTTC
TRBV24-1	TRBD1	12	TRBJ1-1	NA	CATSDPDRAPFF	TGTGCCACCAGTGATCCGGACAGGGCGCCTTTCTTT
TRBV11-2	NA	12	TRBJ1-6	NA	CASSHEVGSLHF	TGTGCCAGCAGCCACGAAGTGGGCTCCCTCCACTTT
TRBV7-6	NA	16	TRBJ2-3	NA	CASSLGGGFSTDTQYF	TGTGCCAGCAGCTTAGGAGGCGGGTTTAGCACAGATACGCAGTATTTT
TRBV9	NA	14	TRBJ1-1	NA	CASSPQGHNTEAFF	TGTGCCAGCAGCCCCCAGGGTCACAACACTGAAGCTTTCTTT
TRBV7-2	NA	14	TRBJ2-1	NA	CASSLSGSGNEQFF	TGTGCCAGCAGTCTCTCCGGGAGTGGTAATGAGCAGTTCTTC
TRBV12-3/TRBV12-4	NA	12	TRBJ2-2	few	CASSKNTGELFF	TGTGCCAGCAGCAAGAACACCGGGGAGCTGTTTTTT
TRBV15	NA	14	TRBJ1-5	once	CATSRDHVDQPQHF	TGTGCCACCAGCAGAGATCATGTGGATCAGCCCCAGCATTTT
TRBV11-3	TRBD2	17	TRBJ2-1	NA	CASSPGTSGRWYNEQFF	TGTGCCAGCAGCCCCGGGACTAGCGGGAGATGGTACAATGAGCAGTTCTTC
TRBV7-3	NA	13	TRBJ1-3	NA	CASSLSGGNTIYF	TGTGCCAGCAGCTTAAGTGGCGGAAACACCATATATTTT
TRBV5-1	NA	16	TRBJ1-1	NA	CASSLRREDQNTEAFF	TGCGCCAGCAGCTTGAGGAGGGAAGACCAGAACACTGAAGCTTTCTTT
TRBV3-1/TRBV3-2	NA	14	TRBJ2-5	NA	CASSPGDGQETQYF	TGTGCCAGCAGCCCCGGAGACGGCCAAGAGACCCAGTACTTC
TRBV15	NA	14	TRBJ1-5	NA	CATSRQGSNQPQHF	TGTGCCACCAGCAGACAGGGCAGCAATCAGCCCCAGCATTTT
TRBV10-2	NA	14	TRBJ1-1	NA	CASSGYQGNTEAFF	TGCGCCAGCTCTGGGTACCAGGGGAACACTGAAGCTTTCTTT
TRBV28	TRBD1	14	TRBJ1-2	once	CASRPPTGAGGYTF	TGTGCCAGCAGACCCCCCACAGGGGCCGGTGGCTACACCTTC
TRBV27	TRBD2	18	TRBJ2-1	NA	CASSLYQTSGWFYNEQFF	TGTGCCAGCAGTTTATACCAGACTAGCGGATGGTTTTACAATGAGCAGTTCTTC
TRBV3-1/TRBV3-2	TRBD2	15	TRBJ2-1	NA	CASNPGTSGSNEQFF	TGTGCCAGCAACCCCGGGACTAGCGGGAGTAATGAGCAGTTCTTC
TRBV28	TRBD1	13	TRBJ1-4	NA	CASNQGAFEKLFF	TGTGCCAGCAATCAGGGGGCGTTTGAAAAACTGTTTTTT
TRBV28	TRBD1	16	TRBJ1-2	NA	CASSSPRQGNYYGYTF	TGTGCCAGCAGTTCACCTCGACAGGGAAACTACTATGGCTACACCTTC
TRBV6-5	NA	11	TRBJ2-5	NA	CASSYGETQYF	TGTGCCAGCAGTTATGGGGAGACCCAGTACTTC
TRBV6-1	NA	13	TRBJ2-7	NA	CASSEASSYEQYF	TGTGCCAGCAGTGAAGCCAGTTCCTACGAGCAGTACTTC
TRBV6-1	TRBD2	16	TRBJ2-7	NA	CASSESGGASGYEQYF	TGTGCCAGCAGTGAATCAGGCGGGGCTAGCGGCTACGAGCAGTACTTC
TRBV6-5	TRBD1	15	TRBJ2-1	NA	CASRPKTGGKNEQFF	TGTGCCAGCAGGCCTAAGACAGGGGGAAAGAATGAGCAGTTCTTC
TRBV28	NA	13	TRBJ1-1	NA	CASTVGRQLWAFF	TGTGCCAGCACCGTAGGGAGGCAGCTCTGGGCTTTCTTT
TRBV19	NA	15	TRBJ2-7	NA	CASSTGAGSPYEQYF	TGTGCCAGTAGTACCGGGGCAGGAAGCCCCTACGAGCAGTACTTC
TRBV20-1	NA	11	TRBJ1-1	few	CSARANTEAFF	TGCAGTGCTAGGGCAAACACTGAAGCTTTCTTT
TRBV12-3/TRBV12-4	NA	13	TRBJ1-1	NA	CASRATWNTEAFF	TGTGCCAGCAGGGCTACATGGAACACTGAAGCTTTCTTT
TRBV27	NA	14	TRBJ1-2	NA	CASSPGEGSYGYTF	TGTGCCAGCAGCCCCGGAGAGGGGTCATATGGCTACACCTTC
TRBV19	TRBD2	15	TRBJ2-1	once	CASSIEAGGKNEQFF	TGTGCCAGTAGTATCGAAGCGGGAGGAAAAAATGAGCAGTTCTTC
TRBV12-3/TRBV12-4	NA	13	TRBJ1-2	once	CASSLAVSMGYTF	TGTGCCAGCAGTTTAGCGGTTTCTATGGGCTACACCTTC
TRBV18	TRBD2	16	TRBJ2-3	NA	CASSQASGSVLDTQYF	TGTGCCAGCTCACAGGCTAGCGGGAGCGTTCTAGATACGCAGTATTTT
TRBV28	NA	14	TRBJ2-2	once	CATVETGHTGELFF	TGTGCCACGGTTGAAACAGGACACACCGGGGAGCTGTTTTTT
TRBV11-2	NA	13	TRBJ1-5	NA	CASSPRRDQPQHF	TGTGCCAGCAGCCCCCGCAGGGATCAGCCCCAGCATTTT
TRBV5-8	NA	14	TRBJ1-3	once	CASSLGSYGNTIYF	TGTGCCAGCAGCTTGGGATCTTATGGAAACACCATATATTTT
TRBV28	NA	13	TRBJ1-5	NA	CASSSREGQPQHF	TGTGCCAGCAGTTCTAGGGAGGGTCAGCCCCAGCATTTT
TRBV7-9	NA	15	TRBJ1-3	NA	CASSLQGFTGNTIYF	TGTGCCAGCAGCCTACAGGGCTTTACTGGAAACACCATATATTTT
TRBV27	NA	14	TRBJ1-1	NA	CASSFGGMRSKAFF	TGTGCCAGCAGTTTTGGGGGAATGAGAAGTAAGGCTTTCTTT
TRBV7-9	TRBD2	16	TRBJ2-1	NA	CASSSGGASGRNEQFF	TGTGCCAGCAGCTCGGGAGGAGCTAGCGGGAGAAATGAGCAGTTCTTC
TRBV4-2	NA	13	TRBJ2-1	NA	CASSQEWGPEQFF	TGTGCCAGCAGCCAAGAGTGGGGGCCCGAGCAGTTCTTC
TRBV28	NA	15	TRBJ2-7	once	CASSFGPYRFDEQYF	TGTGCCAGCAGTTTCGGCCCCTACAGATTTGACGAGCAGTACTTC
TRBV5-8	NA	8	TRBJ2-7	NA	CASSLRRF	TGTGCCAGCAGCTTGCGTCGCTTC
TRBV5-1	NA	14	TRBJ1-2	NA	CASSLDDRPYGYTF	TGCGCCAGCAGCCTAGACGACAGGCCCTATGGCTACACCTTC
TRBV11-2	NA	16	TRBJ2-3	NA	CASSYRGGETTDTQYF	TGTGCCAGCAGCTATAGGGGGGGGGAGACAACAGATACGCAGTATTTT
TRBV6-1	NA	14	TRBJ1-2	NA	CASSELTGRLIYTF	TGTGCCAGCAGTGAATTAACAGGCCGCCTGATCTACACCTTC
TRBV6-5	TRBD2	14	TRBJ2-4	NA	CASSTGGAKNIQYF	TGTGCCAGCAGTACGGGGGGTGCCAAAAACATTCAGTACTTC
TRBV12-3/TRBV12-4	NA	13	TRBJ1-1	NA	CASSFRGVGEAFF	TGTGCCAGCAGTTTCCGCGGGGTTGGTGAAGCTTTCTTT